The 21 T cell receptor beta chains given below trace back to one sample, sequenced in a study of cytomegalovirus exposure and HLA in healthy donors. Use of 60 Vbeta and 13 Jbeta primers characterized the PCR. TCRdb's table, derived via immunoSEQ multiplex PCR, lists solely in-frame clones and lacks some. Found here are 100,000 or so clones, approximately 84% of them singletons; the top ten hold 2.1%. Sequences were obtained from PBMCs. The receptor set was obtained from a man aged 18 to 30 in good health and CMV-seronegative.

The J gene is TRBJ2-2, the V gene TRBV11-3; the match to TRBD2 covers 11 bases. The V gene end was trimmed by 0 bases and the J gene end by 4 bases; junction bases not matched to a gene: 4. Germline V gene data show CDR1 as SGHNT and CDR2 as YENEEA. CDR3 length equals 17 residues. In DNA, the CDR3 is TGTGCCAGCAGCTTAGATCTAGCGGGAGGACCCACCGGGGAGCTGTTTTTT. Protein: CASSLDLAGGPTGELFF.

This clone was seen once. This sequence joins TRBV6-1 and TRBJ2-7, with 11 bases that match TRBD2. The germline V gene has CDR1 MNHNS and CDR2 SASEGT. V lost 5 bases and J lost 0; bases outside the gene matches: 0. The CDR3 has 14 residues. The CDR3 region is CASSLAGGSYEQYF. In DNA, the CDR3 is TGTGCCAGCAGTCTAGCGGGGGGCTCCTACGAGCAGTACTTC.

The chain couples TRBV4-2 to TRBJ1-1; the D gene is possibly TRBD1 (5 bases). The germline CDR1 and CDR2 sequences are LGHNA and YNFKEQ. CDR3 length: 14 residues. Between the trimmed V and J ends, which lost 3 bases and 2 bases, there was a span of 10 bases. CDR3 sequence reads: CASSHMTANTEAFF. The CDR3 DNA reads as TGTGCCAGCAGCCATATGACAGCAAACACTGAAGCTTTCTTT.

The J gene is TRBJ1-2, the V gene TRBV28, with 10 nucleotides matching TRBD1. Germline V gene sequence: CDR1 MDHEN, CDR2 SYDVKM. The length of the CDR3 is 15 residues. V lost 7 bases and J lost 4; bases outside the gene matches: 9. This CDR3 reads CASTPSDRGGYGYTF. CDR3 nucleotides: TGTGCCAGCACCCCTTCGGACAGGGGGGGCTATGGCTACACCTTC.

The rearrangement uses TRBV30 and TRBJ1-2; possibly TRBD1 for D (5 bases). Germline lookup yields CDR1 GTSNPN and CDR2 SVGIG (reference sequence). This CDR3 region has 13 residues. Trimming took 3 bases from V and 8 from J, leaving 16 bases between them. The CDR3: CAWRDQGSGGYTF. The CDR3 DNA reads as TGTGCCTGGAGGGACCAGGGTTCAGGGGGCTACACCTTC.

This chain uses TRBV2 with TRBJ1-1, with D possibly TRBD1 on 5 matching bases. V was trimmed by 3 bases and J by 2 bases, leaving 13 bases between them. There are 15 residues in the CDR3. In germline, CDR1 is SNHLY, CDR2 FYNNEI. CDR3 sequence: CASSDTEGENTEAFF. CDR3 nucleotide sequence: TGTGCCAGCAGTGACACTGAAGGGGAAAACACTGAAGCTTTCTTT.

The rearrangement uses TRBV9 and TRBJ1-1, with D tentatively TRBD1 (5 bases). The ends were cut back, 3 bases at V and 7 bases at J, with 13 bases in the middle. Looked up from germline, CDR1 is SGDLS and CDR2 is YYNGEE. The CDR3 contains 13 residues. CDR3 residues: CASSDSGPFEAFF. DNA of the CDR3: TGTGCCAGCAGCGATTCAGGGCCCTTTGAAGCTTTCTTT.

The chain carries TRBV16 and TRBJ2-1, with D maybe TRBD2 (5 bases). Germline V CDR1 and CDR2: KGHSY, FQNENV. The CDR3 is made up of 15 amino acids. V was cut by 2 bases and J by 4 bases, with 12 bases left in between. The CDR3 sequence: CASSQSASNYNEQFF. CDR3 nucleotide sequence: TGTGCCAGCAGCCAAAGCGCTAGCAATTACAATGAGCAGTTCTTC.

This clone appeared a single time. The rearrangement uses TRBV5-5 and TRBJ1-5, with 10 bases matching TRBD1. Losses at the gene ends were 4 bases for V and 1 base for J; bases not matched to a gene: 2. Looked up from germline, CDR1 is SGHKS and CDR2 is YYEKEE (reference sequence). This CDR3 contains 15 residues. The CDR3 region is CASSRTGGSNQPQHF. CDR3 nucleotides: TGTGCCAGCAGCCGGACAGGGGGAAGCAATCAGCCCCAGCATTTT.

The chain carries TRBV30 and TRBJ1-4; unclear D gene. The CDR3 has 14 residues. Germline-derived CDR1 and CDR2 are GTSNPN and SVGIG (reference sequence). The V and J ends lost 4 bases and 8 bases respectively, with 17 bases between them. CDR3 DNA sequence: TGTGCCTGGACCCCGGGAGGGAGAGGAGAAAAACTGTTTTTT. Translated, it gives CAWTPGGRGEKLFF.

The rearrangement links TRBV27 to TRBJ1-2, with D possibly being TRBD1 (5 bases). Germline V gene sequence: CDR1 MNHEY, CDR2 SMNVEV (reference sequence). The CDR3 has 13 amino acids. The V gene lost 8 bases and the J gene lost 5 bases, with 15 bases spanning the gap. The chain's CDR3 is CASGTGTNYGYTF. For the CDR3, the DNA is TGTGCCAGCGGAACAGGAACGAATTATGGCTACACCTTC.

This clone was observed a single time. J is TRBJ1-2 and V is TRBV28; the match to TRBD1 covers 9 bases. The CDR3 spans 16 residues. The germline V gene encodes CDR1 MDHEN and CDR2 SYDVKM. Trimming at V came to 8 bases and at J to 3 bases, leaving 13 bases not matched to a gene. CDR3 nucleotide sequence: TGTGCCAGCTCCTCTCGGGACAGGGTAATATACTATGGCTACACCTTC. Its protein product is CASSSRDRVIYYGYTF.

The chain has TRBV6-1 and TRBJ1-1, with TRBD1 matching 10 bases. From germline, CDR1 is MNHNS and CDR2 SASEGT. The CDR3 is 16 amino acids. Unmatched junction bases numbered 10, after V lost 4 bases and J lost 5 bases. The CDR3 DNA reads TGTGCCAGCAGTGGGAGACAGGGGGCAAGGATGACTGAAGCTTTCTTT. Protein sequence: CASSGRQGARMTEAFF.

This clone was found once. CDR3 DNA: TGCGCCAGCAGCTTGGGAGGGGGAATGCGGGAGACCCAGTACTTC. Translated, it gives CASSLGGGMRETQYF. The chain employs TRBV5-1 and TRBJ2-5; D is perhaps TRBD1 (6 bases). Trimming removed 0 bases from V and 5 bases from J, with 14 bases in between. CDR1 and CDR2 (germline): SGHRS, YFSETQ. The CDR3 spans 15 residues.

V usage is TRBV6-5 and J usage is TRBJ2-3; D ambiguous. The CDR3 has 12 residues. V lost 5 bases, J lost 2 bases, and 5 bases lay in between. Looked up from germline, CDR1 is MNHEY and CDR2 is SVGAGI. CDR3 sequence (DNA): TGTGCCAGCAGTCCCTCCACAGATACGCAGTATTTT. Protein product: CASSPSTDTQYF.

CDR3 in DNA: TGTGCCAGCAGTGAACGGACGCAGTATTTT. Translating it yields CASSERTQYF. This chain uses TRBV25-1 with TRBJ2-3; D gene uncertain. V shed 2 bases and J shed 9 bases, with 3 bases lying between them. The germline V gene has CDR1 MGHDK and CDR2 SYGVNS. The CDR3 runs to 10 residues. Full variable domain (rest looked up from reference TRBV25-1 and TRBJ2-3): EADIYQTPRYLVIGTGKKITLECSQTMGHDKMYWYQQDPGMELHLIHYSYGVNSTEKGDLSSESTVSRIRTEHFPLTLESARPSHTSQYLCASSERTQYFGPGTRLTVL.

The CDR3 DNA reads TGTGCCAGCAGCACGACAGGAGAAGCTTTCTTT. It is translated as CASSTTGEAFF. The genes are TRBV7-8 and TRBJ1-1; TRBD1 is a possible D gene (6 bases). Germline CDR1 is SGHVS and CDR2 is FQNEAQ. The CDR3 contains 11 residues. V lost 5 bases and J lost 8, with 9 bases in between.

This clone was picked up one time. This chain connects TRBV5-1 to TRBJ2-7, with TRBD2 as a possible D gene (6 bases). V was trimmed by 0 bases and J by 7 bases, leaving 14 bases between them. CDR1 and CDR2 (germline): SGHRS, YFSETQ. This CDR3 contains 14 residues. The DNA for the CDR3 is TGCGCCAGCAGCTTGGCGGGAGCCCATTGGGAGCAGTACTTC. Residues: CASSLAGAHWEQYF. Together with reference TRBV5-1 and TRBJ2-7, the CDR3 gives the full variable domain: KAGVTQTPRYLIKTRGQQVTLSCSPISGHRSVSWYQQTPGQGLQFLFEYFSETQRNKGNFPGRFSGRQFSNSRSEMNVSTLELGDSALYLCASSLAGAHWEQYFGPGTRLTVT.

The rearrangement joins TRBV11-2 to TRBJ2-1; 9 bases are a match to TRBD2. The CDR3 loop spans 15 amino acids. Germline V lookup: CDR1 SGHAT, CDR2 FQNNGV. Germline trimming cut 3 bases from V and 5 bases from J; bases unmatched to any gene: 5. CDR3 nucleotide sequence: TGTGCCAGCAGCTTCTATAGCGGGAGCAACAATGAGCAGTTCTTC. It yields the protein CASSFYSGSNNEQFF. The entire variable domain, with the rest obtained from reference TRBV11-2 and TRBJ2-1, is as follows: EAGVAQSPRYKIIEKRQSVAFWCNPISGHATLYWYQQILGQGPKLLIQFQNNGVVDDSQLPKDRFSAERLKGVDSTLKIQPAKLEDSAVYLCASSFYSGSNNEQFFGPGTRLTVL.

CDR3: CASSGTADNEQFF. In DNA, the CDR3 is TGTGCCAGCAGTGGGACAGCTGACAATGAGCAGTTCTTC. The chain employs TRBV2 and TRBJ2-1, with D perhaps TRBD1 (6 bases). Germline CDR1 and CDR2: SNHLY and FYNNEI. This CDR3 has 13 residues. V gave up 4 bases and J gave up 5 bases, with 9 bases separating them.

The chain recombines TRBV5-1 with TRBJ1-5, with D possibly matching TRBD1 (6 bases). Between the trimmed V and J ends, which lost 4 bases and 5 bases, there was a span of 16 bases. Germline V gene data show CDR1 as SGHRS and CDR2 as YFSETQ. CDR3 length: 15 residues. CDR3 protein: CASSPNVGADQPQHF. CDR3 coding DNA: TGCGCCAGCAGCCCAAATGTGGGGGCGGATCAGCCCCAGCATTTT.